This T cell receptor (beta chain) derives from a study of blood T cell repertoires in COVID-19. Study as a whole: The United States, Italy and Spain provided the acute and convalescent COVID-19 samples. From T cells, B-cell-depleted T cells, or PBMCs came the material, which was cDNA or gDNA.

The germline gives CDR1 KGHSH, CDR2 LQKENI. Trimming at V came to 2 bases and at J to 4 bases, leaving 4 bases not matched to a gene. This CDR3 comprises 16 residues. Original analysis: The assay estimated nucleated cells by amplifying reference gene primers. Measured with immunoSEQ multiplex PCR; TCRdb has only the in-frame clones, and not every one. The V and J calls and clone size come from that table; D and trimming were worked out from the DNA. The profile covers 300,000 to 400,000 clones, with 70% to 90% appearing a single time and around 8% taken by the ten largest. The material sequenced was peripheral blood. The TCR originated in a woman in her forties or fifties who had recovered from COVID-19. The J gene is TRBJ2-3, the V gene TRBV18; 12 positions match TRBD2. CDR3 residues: CASSPSSSGGADTQYF. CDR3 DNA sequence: TGTGCCAGCTCACCATCGTCTAGCGGGGGGGCAGATACGCAGTATTTT.